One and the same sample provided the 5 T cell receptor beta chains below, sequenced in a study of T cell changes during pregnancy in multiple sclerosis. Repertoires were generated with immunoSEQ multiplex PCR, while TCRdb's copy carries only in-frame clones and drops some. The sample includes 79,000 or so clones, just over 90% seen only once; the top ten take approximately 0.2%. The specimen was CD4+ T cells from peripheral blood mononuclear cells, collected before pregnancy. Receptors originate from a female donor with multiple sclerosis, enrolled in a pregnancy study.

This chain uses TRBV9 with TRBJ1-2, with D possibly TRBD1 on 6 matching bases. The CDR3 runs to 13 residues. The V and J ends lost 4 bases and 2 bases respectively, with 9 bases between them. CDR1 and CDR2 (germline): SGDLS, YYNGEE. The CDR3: CASSPTGNYGYTF. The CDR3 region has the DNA TGTGCCAGCAGCCCGACAGGAAACTATGGCTACACCTTC.

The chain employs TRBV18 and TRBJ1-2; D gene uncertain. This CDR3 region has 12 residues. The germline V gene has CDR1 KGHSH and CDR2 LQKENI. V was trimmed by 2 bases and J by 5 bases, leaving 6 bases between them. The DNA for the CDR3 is TGTGCCAGCTCACCATACGGGTATGGCTACACCTTC. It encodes CASSPYGYGYTF.

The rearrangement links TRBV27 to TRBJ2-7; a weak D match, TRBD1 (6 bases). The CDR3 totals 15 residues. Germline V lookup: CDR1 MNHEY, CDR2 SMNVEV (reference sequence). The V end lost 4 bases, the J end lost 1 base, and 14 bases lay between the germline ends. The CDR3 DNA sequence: TGTGCCAGCAGTTCCGACAGGTTTAGGTCCTACGAGCAGTACTTC. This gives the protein CASSSDRFRSYEQYF.

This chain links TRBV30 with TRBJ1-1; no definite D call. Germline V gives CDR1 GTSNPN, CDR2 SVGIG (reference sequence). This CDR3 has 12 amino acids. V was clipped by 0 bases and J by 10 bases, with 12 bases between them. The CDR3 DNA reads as TGTGCCTGGAGTGTACTGGGAGGGATAGCTTTCTTT. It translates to CAWSVLGGIAFF.

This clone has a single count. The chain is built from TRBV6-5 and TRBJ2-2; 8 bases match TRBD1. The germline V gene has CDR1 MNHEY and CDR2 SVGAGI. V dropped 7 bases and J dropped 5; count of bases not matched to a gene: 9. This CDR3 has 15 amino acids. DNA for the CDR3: TGTGCCAGCAACCAGGGGGCAGTGGGAACCGGGGAGCTGTTTTTT. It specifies CASNQGAVGTGELFF.